Following are 8 T cell receptor beta chains from one sample sequenced in a study of Graves' ophthalmopathy and Graves' hyperthyroidism. CDR3 regions of TCR beta were amplified from RNA transcripts. Second-round multiplex PCR came after first-round RT-PCR with HTBI primers. One entry per CDR3 protein, called by TCRdb with MiXCR from the multiplex PCR reads. In the table there are 740,000 or so distinct CDR3 sequences, roughly two fifths of which are singletons. Sequencing was performed on peripheral blood. The receptors originated from an adult man with Graves' ophthalmopathy.

The V and J genes are TRBV19 and TRBJ1-2; D call uncertain. This CDR3 contains 15 residues. Looked up from germline, CDR1 is LNHDA and CDR2 is SQIVND (reference sequence). V dropped 7 bases and J dropped 4 bases, with 19 bases sitting between them. The CDR3 loop reads CASTLKGGPGYGYTF. Written as DNA, the CDR3 is TGTGCCAGTACCCTTAAAGGCGGGCCGGGCTATGGCTACACCTTC.

This clonotype was seen at least ten times. The V and J genes are TRBV19 and TRBJ2-2; 8 bases fit TRBD2. The germline V gene has CDR1 LNHDA and CDR2 SQIVND (reference sequence). The V and J ends lost 4 bases and 4 bases, in that order; junction bases with no gene match: 5. The CDR3 consists of 15 residues. Here the CDR3 reads CASSTRLAPTGELFF. CDR3 DNA: TGTGCCAGTAGTACCCGACTAGCGCCCACCGGGGAGCTGTTTTTT.

This clonotype was picked up a small number of times. A much larger clone lies one base from this, so it may be a read error. This chain uses TRBV29-1 with TRBJ1-2, with D maybe TRBD1 (5 bases). Germline CDR1 and CDR2: SQVTM and ANQGSEA. Trimming took 0 bases from V and 4 from J, leaving 9 bases between them. The CDR3 contains 13 residues. The CDR3 sequence: CSVEDGGAYGYTF. The CDR3 nucleotides are TGCAGCGTTGAAGATGGGGGTGCCTATGGCTACACCTTC.

This clonotype was counted at least ten times. This chain joins TRBV7-9 and TRBJ1-3; 7 positions agree with TRBD1. V was pared by 4 bases and J by 3 bases, with 6 bases of the junction left unmatched. Germline lookup yields CDR1 SEHNR and CDR2 FQNEAQ (reference sequence). This CDR3 region has 15 residues. The CDR3 loop reads CASSSRTGGGNTIYF. CDR3 sequence (DNA): TGTGCCAGCAGCTCACGGACAGGAGGTGGAAACACCATATATTTT.

This sequence joins TRBV7-9 and TRBJ2-2; D uncertain. There are 14 residues in the CDR3. Germline-derived CDR1 and CDR2 are SEHNR and FQNEAQ (reference sequence). V dropped 5 bases and J dropped 2 bases, with 9 bases sitting between them. The CDR3 DNA reads as TGTGCCAGCAGCCAGACGGATAACACCGGGGAGCTGTTTTTT. It codes for CASSQTDNTGELFF.

The chain has TRBV9 and TRBJ2-7; 7 bases map to TRBD1. The CDR3 has 14 amino acids. Looked up from germline, CDR1 is SGDLS and CDR2 is YYNGEE. J gave up 6 bases and V 3 bases, and 9 bases lay outside the gene matches. CDR3 sequence reads: CASSGQGMLGEQYF. DNA for the CDR3: TGTGCCAGCAGCGGACAGGGTATGCTTGGCGAGCAGTACTTC.

This chain links TRBV11-2 with TRBJ1-2; 7 bases fit TRBD1. The germline V gene encodes CDR1 SGHAT and CDR2 FQNNGV. The CDR3 is made up of 13 amino acids. V was pared by 5 bases and J by 6 bases, with 6 bases of the junction left unmatched. The CDR3 DNA reads TGTGCCAGCAGCACGACAGGGTACGATGGCTACACCTTC. Translated: CASSTTGYDGYTF.

This clonotype was detected once. The rearrangement joins TRBV7-9 to TRBJ2-2, with D hard to call. V was trimmed by 2 bases and J by 2 bases, leaving 9 bases between them. Germline lookup yields CDR1 SEHNR and CDR2 FQNEAQ (reference sequence). This CDR3 spans 15 amino acids. The CDR3 sequence: CASSLRVPNTGELFF. In nucleotides, the CDR3 is TGTGCCAGCAGCTTAAGAGTTCCTAACACCGGGGAGCTGTTTTTT.